This T cell receptor (beta chain) was captured in a study of radiotherapy plus CTLA-4 blockade in lung cancer. Data came from immunoSEQ multiplex PCR; TCRdb stores just in-frame clones and leaves some out. This table has 75,000 to 100,000 clones, around nine tenths appearing once. Germline lookup yields CDR1 SGHAT and CDR2 FQNNGV. Trimming removed 8 bases from V and 4 bases from J; junction bases left unmatched: 4. The CDR3 sequence is 15 residues long. Sequenced here: peripheral blood, sampled from a patient treated with radiotherapy plus ipilimumab. The TCR sequence derives from a human donor with non-small cell lung cancer that progressed on radiotherapy plus ipilimumab. The genes are TRBV11-2 and TRBJ2-4; 14 bases align to TRBD2. The CDR3 loop is CASRGLAGEKNIQYF. As DNA, the CDR3 is TGTGCCAGCCGGGGACTAGCGGGAGAAAAAAACATTCAGTACTTC.